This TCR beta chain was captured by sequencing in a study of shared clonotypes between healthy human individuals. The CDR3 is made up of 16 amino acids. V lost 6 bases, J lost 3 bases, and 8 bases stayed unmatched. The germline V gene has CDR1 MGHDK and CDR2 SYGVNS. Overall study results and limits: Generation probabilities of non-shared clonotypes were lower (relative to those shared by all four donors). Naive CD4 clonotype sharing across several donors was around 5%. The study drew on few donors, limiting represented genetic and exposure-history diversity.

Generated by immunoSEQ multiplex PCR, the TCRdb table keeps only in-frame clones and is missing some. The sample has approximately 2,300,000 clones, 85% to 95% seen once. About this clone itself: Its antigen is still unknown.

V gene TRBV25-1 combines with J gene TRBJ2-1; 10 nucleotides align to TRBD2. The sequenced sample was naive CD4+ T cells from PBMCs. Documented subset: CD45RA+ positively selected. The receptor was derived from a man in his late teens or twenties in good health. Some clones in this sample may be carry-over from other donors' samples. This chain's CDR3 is CASRALAGANYNEQFF. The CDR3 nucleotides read TGTGCCAGCAGGGCCCTAGCGGGAGCCAACTACAATGAGCAGTTCTTC.